This T cell receptor beta chain was documented in a study of T cell responses to AZD1222 COVID-19 vaccine. Findings of the study overall: Unmutated variant regions reportedly attract nearly half of all spike-specific TCRs. Only a handful of AZD1222 recipients tested seropositive at baseline.

Timing groups of about 4 and about 12 weeks for second doses were pooled. For this clone: Its specificity is not known.

CDR1 and CDR2 (germline): MRHNA, SNTAGT. Trimming took 2 bases from V and 4 from J; bases not matched to a gene: 5. CDR3 length: 16 amino acids. Here immunoSEQ multiplex PCR was the method, and the copy in TCRdb shows in-frame clones only, minus some. The repertoire consists of around 35,000 clones, with about nine tenths occurring once and the leading ten covering 11%. This sequence originates from an adult who received the AZD1222 COVID-19 vaccine. The sample consisted of peripheral blood, taken 28 days after the second AZD1222 dose. The genes are TRBV6-4 and TRBJ1-4; TRBD1 agrees at 9 bases. This chain's CDR3 is CASSDTGTGYNEKLFF. Here the CDR3 DNA reads TGTGCCAGCAGTGACACCGGGACAGGGTATAATGAAAAACTGTTTTTT.